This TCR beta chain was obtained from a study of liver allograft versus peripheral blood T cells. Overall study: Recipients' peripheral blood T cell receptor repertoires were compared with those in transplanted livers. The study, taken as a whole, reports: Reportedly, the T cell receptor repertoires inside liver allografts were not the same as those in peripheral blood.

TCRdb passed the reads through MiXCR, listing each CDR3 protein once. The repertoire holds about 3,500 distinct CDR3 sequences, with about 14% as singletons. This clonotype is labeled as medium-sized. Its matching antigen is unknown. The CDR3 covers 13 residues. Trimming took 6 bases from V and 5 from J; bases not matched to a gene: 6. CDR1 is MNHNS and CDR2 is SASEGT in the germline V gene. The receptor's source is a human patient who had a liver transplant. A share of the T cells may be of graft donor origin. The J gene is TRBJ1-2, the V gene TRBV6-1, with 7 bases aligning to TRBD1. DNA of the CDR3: TGTGCCAGCAGATCACAGGGGTCTTATGGCTACACCTTC. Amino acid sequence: CASRSQGSYGYTF.